This T cell receptor (beta chain) was identified during a study of cytomegalovirus exposure and HLA in healthy donors. Turning to this clone: What it binds is not known.

Study observations and caveats: On later analysis, the bulk of CMV-associated TCR beta chains appeared to be HLA-restricted. What a later analysis reportedly showed was that an Asian-associated ancestry cluster had fewer N-insertions than the approximately 670-donor mean.

It was with 60 Vbeta and 13 Jbeta primers that the PCR ran. The protocol was immunoSEQ multiplex PCR, while the TCRdb copy is restricted to in-frame clones and leaves out a portion. The sample includes approximately 270,000 clones, approximately 80% of them seen just once. There are 15 residues in the CDR3. V was pared by 3 bases and J by 6 bases, with 9 bases of the junction left unmatched. Germline V CDR1 and CDR2: GTSNPN, SVGIG (reference sequence). The TCR originated in a girl aged 2-10 years in good health and CMV-seronegative. Sequencing was performed on PBMCs. The rearrangement uses TRBV30 and TRBJ2-5; 11 positions agree with TRBD2. The CDR3 protein is CAWSLLAGGPKTQYF. In nucleotides, the CDR3 is TGTGCCTGGAGCCTATTAGCGGGAGGGCCGAAGACCCAGTACTTC.